This T cell receptor beta chain derives from a study of early T cells in non-severe SARS-CoV-2 infection. TCRdb reprocessed the 5' RACE reads with MiXCR, giving one entry per CDR3 protein. This table has 55,000 to 75,000 distinct CDR3 sequences, about 8% appearing once. This clonotype came up many times. Trimming shortened V by 7 bases and J by 5 bases, and 20 bases separated the two germline ends. Germline V lookup: CDR1 SNHLY, CDR2 FYNNEI. CDR3 length: 16 residues. V gene TRBV2 combines with J gene TRBJ2-2; D is possibly TRBD2 (6 bases). Sequenced input: whole blood. The TCR was taken from an adult who was a healthcare worker with PCR-confirmed SARS-CoV-2 infection or an uninfected control (not recorded which). The CDR3 nucleotides read TGTGCCAGCACCGTAGGAGAGGGGAGGTGGACCGGGGAGCTGTTTTTT. The encoded protein is CASTVGEGRWTGELFF.